This entry lists 12 T cell receptor beta chains sequenced from one sample in a study of blood T cell repertoires in COVID-19. Libraries were prepared by immunoSEQ multiplex PCR; TCRdb keeps only in-frame clonotypes and omits some of them. This sample has approximately 180,000 clones, with around 87% found just once. The sample taken for sequencing was peripheral blood. The receptor source for this set is a woman between 65 and 79 years old with COVID-19, enrolled during active disease.

The chain has TRBV7-9 and TRBJ1-2; 7 bases map to TRBD1. The CDR3 has 14 residues. Trimming took 5 bases from V and 4 from J; bases not matched to a gene: 7. CDR1 SEHNR and CDR2 FQNEAQ come from the germline V gene (reference sequence). The CDR3 coding sequence is TGTGCCAGCAGCCAAGAGACAGGGTTCTATGGCTACACCTTC. As protein: CASSQETGFYGYTF.

The chain employs TRBV9 and TRBJ1-6; D perhaps matches TRBD1 (6 bases). The length of the CDR3 is 13 residues. Germline CDR1 is SGDLS and CDR2 is YYNGEE. Trimming pared 4 bases from V and 10 bases from J, leaving 12 bases between. Written as DNA, the CDR3 is TGTGCCAGCAGCTACAGGGTGGTCTCACCCCTCCACTTT. This gives the protein CASSYRVVSPLHF.

The rearrangement uses TRBV28 and TRBJ1-6; 9 bases fit TRBD1. The trim removed 2 bases at V and 9 bases at J, leaving 5 bases unmatched. This CDR3 has 15 residues. CDR1 and CDR2 from the germline V gene are MDHEN and SYDVKM. This CDR3 reads CASSLRGQGSSPLHF. CDR3 bases: TGTGCCAGCAGTTTACGCGGACAGGGGAGTTCACCCCTCCACTTT.

This sequence joins TRBV6-5 and TRBJ1-5; 7 nucleotides match TRBD1. V lost 0 bases and J lost 5; bases outside the gene matches: 1. CDR3 length: 14 amino acids. Germline V CDR1 and CDR2: MNHEY, SVGAGI. DNA of the CDR3: TGTGCCAGCAGTTACTCAGGGGGCGATCAGCCCCAGCATTTT. The encoded protein is CASSYSGGDQPQHF.

The chain joins TRBV18 to TRBJ1-1; 12 bases agree with TRBD1. The CDR3 spans 18 residues. Germline V lookup: CDR1 KGHSH, CDR2 LQKENI. V shed 1 base and J 0 bases; nucleotides not matched to a gene: 6. CDR3 nucleotide sequence: TGTGCCAGCTCACCACTGGGACAGGGGGCTTTTGTGAACACTGAAGCTTTCTTT. Translated: CASSPLGQGAFVNTEAFF.

This clone was observed a single time. V and J are TRBV14 and TRBJ2-2, with D unresolved. Trimming removed 5 bases from V and 4 bases from J, with 14 bases in between. The CDR3 sequence is 15 residues long. CDR1 and CDR2 from the germline V gene are SGHDN and FVKESK. CDR3 bases: TGTGCCAGCAGCGCCCGAACTACCTCCACCGGGGAGCTGTTTTTT. Translating it yields CASSARTTSTGELFF.

This clone was detected only once. This rearrangement joins TRBV4-1 to TRBJ2-1; 9 positions match TRBD2. Germline V gene sequence: CDR1 MGHRA, CDR2 YSYEKL. Germline trimming cut 3 bases from V and 1 base from J; bases unmatched to any gene: 7. This CDR3 has 17 residues. The CDR3 region has the DNA TGCGCCAGCAGCCACCTCATTAGCGGGAGTTCCTACAATGAGCAGTTCTTC. Translation: CASSHLISGSSYNEQFF.

The J gene is TRBJ1-3, the V gene TRBV29-1; 7 bases align to TRBD1. This CDR3 comprises 14 residues. The germline CDR1 and CDR2 sequences are SQVTM and ANQGSEA. With 7 bases clipped from V and 5 bases from J, the junction kept 11 bases outside the gene matches. This CDR3 is CSAAPTGPRNTIYF. The DNA of the CDR3 is TGCAGCGCCGCCCCGACAGGGCCGCGAAACACCATATATTTT.

The V call is TRBV30, the J call TRBJ2-7; tentative D call: TRBD2 (6 bases). Germline V lookup: CDR1 GTSNPN, CDR2 SVGIG (reference sequence). V was trimmed by 0 bases and J by 4 bases, leaving 13 bases between them. CDR3 size: 14 residues. CDR3 protein: CAWSVGGEPYEQYF. CDR3 nucleotide sequence: TGTGCCTGGAGTGTTGGCGGGGAACCTTACGAGCAGTACTTC.

This sequence joins TRBV11-3 and TRBJ1-1; D gene uncertain. In germline, CDR1 is SGHNT, CDR2 YENEEA. V was pared by 6 bases and J by 6 bases, with 8 bases between. This CDR3 has 11 amino acids. The CDR3, as DNA: TGTGCCAGCAGTTACGGGGCTGAAGCTTTCTTT. Protein product: CASSYGAEAFF. The variable domain in full, completed from reference TRBV11-3 and TRBJ1-1, reads EAGVVQSPRYKIIEKKQPVAFWCNPISGHNTLYWYLQNLGQGPELLIRYENEEAVDDSQLPKDRFSAERLKGVDSTLKIQPAELGDSAVYLCASSYGAEAFFGQGTRLTVV.

V is TRBV7-2 and J is TRBJ2-5, with 12 bases aligning to TRBD2. This CDR3 is built from 14 residues. The trim removed 6 bases at V and 5 bases at J, leaving 4 bases unmatched. CDR1 SGHTA and CDR2 FQGNSA come from the germline V gene. CDR3 bases: TGTGCCAGCAGTTTTGGACTAGCGGGGGAGACCCAGTACTTC. It codes for CASSFGLAGETQYF.

The CDR3 DNA reads TGCGCCAGCAGCTCTTCGACAGGGGGCCTTGCCAAAAACATTCAGTACTTC. Amino acids: CASSSSTGGLAKNIQYF. The chain recombines TRBV5-1 with TRBJ2-4; 10 bases align to TRBD1. The CDR3 has 17 residues. V lost 3 bases to trimming and J lost 1 base; unmatched junction nucleotides: 7. Per the germline V gene, CDR1 is SGHRS and CDR2 is YFSETQ.